This T cell receptor beta chain was found in a study of beta chain features in type 1 diabetes. Looking at the study overall: Comparable age, gender and cell yields were observed in patients relative to healthy donors.

CDR3 length: 13 residues. CDR1 is MNHNY and CDR2 is SVGAGI in the germline V gene (reference sequence). V dropped 10 bases and J dropped 0 bases, with 12 bases sitting between them. Sequencing targeted expressed TCRB transcripts, as all isolated RNA had been reverse transcribed. Only in-frame clones appear in the TCRdb table, and some are missing; sequencing was by immunoSEQ multiplex PCR. The data hold a few hundred thousand clones, with roughly a fifth observed a single time. This clone turned up a few times. The J gene is TRBJ1-1, the V gene TRBV6-6; D is unresolved. Material for sequencing was naive CD4+ T cells from blood. The source is a woman under 30 in good health. In DNA, the CDR3 is TGTGCCACCACCCCCTATCTGAACACTGAAGCTTTCTTT. This encodes CATTPYLNTEAFF.